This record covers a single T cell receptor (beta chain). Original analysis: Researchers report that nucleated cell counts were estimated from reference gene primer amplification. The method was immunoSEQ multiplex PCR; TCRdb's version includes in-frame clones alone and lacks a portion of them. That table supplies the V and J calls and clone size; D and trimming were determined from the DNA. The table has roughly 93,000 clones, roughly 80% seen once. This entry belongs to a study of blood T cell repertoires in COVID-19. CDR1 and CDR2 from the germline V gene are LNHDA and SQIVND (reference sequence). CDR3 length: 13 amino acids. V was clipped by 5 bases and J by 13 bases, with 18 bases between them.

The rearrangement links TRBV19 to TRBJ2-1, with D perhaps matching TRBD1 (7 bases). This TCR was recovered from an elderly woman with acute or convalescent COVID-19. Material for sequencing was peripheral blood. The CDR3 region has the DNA TGTGCCAGTAGTCAGGGCCAGGGGGGATACCAGTTCTTC. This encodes CASSQGQGGYQFF. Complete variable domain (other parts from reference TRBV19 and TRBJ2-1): DGGITQSPKYLFRKEGQNVTLSCEQNLNHDAMYWYRQDPGQGLRLIYYSQIVNDFQKGDIAEGYSVSREKKESFPLTVTSAQKNPTAFYLCASSQGQGGYQFFGPGTRLTVL.